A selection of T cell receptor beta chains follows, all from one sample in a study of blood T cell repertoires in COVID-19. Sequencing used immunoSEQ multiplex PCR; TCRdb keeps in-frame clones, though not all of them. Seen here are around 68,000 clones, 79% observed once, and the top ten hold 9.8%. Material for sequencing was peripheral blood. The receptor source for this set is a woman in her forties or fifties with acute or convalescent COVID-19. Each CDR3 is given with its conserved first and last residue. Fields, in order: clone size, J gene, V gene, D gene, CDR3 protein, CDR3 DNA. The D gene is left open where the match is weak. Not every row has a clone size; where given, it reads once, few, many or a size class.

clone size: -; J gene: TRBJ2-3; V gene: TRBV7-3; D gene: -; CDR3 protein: CASRDSSTDTQYF; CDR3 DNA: TGTGCCAGCAGGGACTCGAGCACAGATACGCAGTATTTT
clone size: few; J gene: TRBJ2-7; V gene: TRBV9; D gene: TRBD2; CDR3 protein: CASSVAIAGGIQYF; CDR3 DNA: TGTGCCAGCAGCGTAGCGATAGCGGGAGGGATTCAGTACTTC
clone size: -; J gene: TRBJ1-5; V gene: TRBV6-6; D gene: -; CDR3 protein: CASREGVVGAAQPQHF; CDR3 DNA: TGTGCCAGCAGGGAGGGCGTAGTAGGGGCGGCTCAGCCCCAGCATTTT
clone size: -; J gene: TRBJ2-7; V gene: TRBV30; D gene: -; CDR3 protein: CAYEDYYEQYF; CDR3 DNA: TGTGCCTACGAAGACTACTACGAGCAGTACTTC
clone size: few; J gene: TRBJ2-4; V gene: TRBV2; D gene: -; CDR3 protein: CASSVGLTSLLAKNIQYF; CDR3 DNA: TGTGCCAGCAGTGTCGGCCTCACTAGTCTTTTAGCCAAAAACATTCAGTACTTC
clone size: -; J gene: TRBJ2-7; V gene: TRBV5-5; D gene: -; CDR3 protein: CASSERPGLGSYEQYF; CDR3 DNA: TGTGCCAGCAGCGAAAGACCGGGACTTGGCTCCTACGAGCAGTACTTC
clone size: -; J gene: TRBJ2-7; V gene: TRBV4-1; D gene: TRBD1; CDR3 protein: CASSQDVTGGSGEQYF; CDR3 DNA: TGCGCCAGCAGCCAAGATGTGACAGGGGGCTCAGGGGAGCAGTACTTC
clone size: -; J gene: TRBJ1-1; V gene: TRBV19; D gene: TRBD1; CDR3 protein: CATQPRTGGAEAFF; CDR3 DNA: TGTGCCACCCAACCCCGGACAGGGGGGGCTGAAGCTTTCTTT
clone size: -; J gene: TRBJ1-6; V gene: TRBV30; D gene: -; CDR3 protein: CAWRKSAGFGGSPLHF; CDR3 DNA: TGTGCCTGGAGGAAATCTGCAGGTTTTGGTGGTTCACCCCTCCACTTT
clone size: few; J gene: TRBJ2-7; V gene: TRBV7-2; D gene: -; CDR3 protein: CASSRRGSSYEQYF; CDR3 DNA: TGTGCCAGCAGCCGGCGGGGAAGCTCCTACGAGCAGTACTTC
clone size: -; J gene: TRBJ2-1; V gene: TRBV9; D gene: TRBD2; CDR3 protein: CASSVSGSSGGGPYNEQFF; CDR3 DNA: TGTGCCAGCAGCGTGAGTGGTTCTAGCGGGGGGGGCCCCTACAATGAGCAGTTCTTC
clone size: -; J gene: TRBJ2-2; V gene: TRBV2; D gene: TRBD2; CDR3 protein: CASSEGGGASGIGELFF; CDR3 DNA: TGTGCCAGCAGTGAAGGTGGAGGGGCTAGCGGGATCGGGGAGCTGTTTTTT
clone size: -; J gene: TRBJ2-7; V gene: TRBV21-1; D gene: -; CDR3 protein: CASSKGLAGGPEYEQYF; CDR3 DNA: TGTGCCAGCAGCAAGGGACTAGCGGGAGGGCCTGAGTACGAGCAGTACTTC
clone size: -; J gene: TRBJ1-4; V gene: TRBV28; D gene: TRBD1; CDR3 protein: CASSGTGKGSNEKLFF; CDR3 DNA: TGTGCCAGCAGTGGGACAGGGAAGGGGTCTAATGAAAAACTGTTTTTT
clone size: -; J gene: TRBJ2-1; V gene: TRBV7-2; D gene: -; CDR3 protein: CASSLPHYNEQFF; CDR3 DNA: TGTGCCAGCAGCTTACCCCACTACAATGAGCAGTTCTTC
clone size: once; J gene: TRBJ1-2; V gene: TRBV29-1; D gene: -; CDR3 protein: CSVGGRGDYDYTF; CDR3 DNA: TGCAGCGTTGGGGGCAGGGGTGACTATGACTACACCTTC
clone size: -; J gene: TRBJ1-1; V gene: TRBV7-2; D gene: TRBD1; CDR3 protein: CASSFLDRGLEAFF; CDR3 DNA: TGTGCCAGCAGCTTCCTGGACAGGGGGCTTGAAGCTTTCTTT
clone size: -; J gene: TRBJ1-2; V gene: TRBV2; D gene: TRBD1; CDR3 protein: CASSGGQVYGYTF; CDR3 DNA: TGTGCCAGCAGCGGGGGACAGGTTTACGGCTACACCTTC
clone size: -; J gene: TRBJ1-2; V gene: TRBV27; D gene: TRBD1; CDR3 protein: CASSTGTGGRGYTF; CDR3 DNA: TGTGCCAGCAGTACCGGGACAGGGGGAAGGGGCTACACCTTC
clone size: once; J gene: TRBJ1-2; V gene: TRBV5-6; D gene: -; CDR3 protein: CASSRRDTDNYGYTF; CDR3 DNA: TGTGCCAGCAGCCGACGGGACACCGATAACTATGGCTACACCTTC
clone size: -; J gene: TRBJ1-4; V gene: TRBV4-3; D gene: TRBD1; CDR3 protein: CASSQDPETGSGEKLFF; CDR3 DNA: TGCGCCAGCAGCCAAGATCCCGAGACAGGGTCGGGTGAAAAACTGTTTTTT
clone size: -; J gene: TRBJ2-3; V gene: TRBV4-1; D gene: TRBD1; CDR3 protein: CASSPRDRTGTDTQYF; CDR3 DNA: TGCGCCAGCAGCCCCAGGGACAGGACAGGCACAGATACGCAGTATTTT
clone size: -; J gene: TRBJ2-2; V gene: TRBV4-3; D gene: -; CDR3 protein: CASIGNTGELFF; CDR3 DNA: TGCGCCAGCATCGGGAACACCGGGGAGCTGTTTTTT
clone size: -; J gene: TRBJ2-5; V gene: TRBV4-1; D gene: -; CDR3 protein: CASSQDEFMETQYF; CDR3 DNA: TGCGCCAGCAGCCAAGACGAGTTTATGGAGACCCAGTACTTC
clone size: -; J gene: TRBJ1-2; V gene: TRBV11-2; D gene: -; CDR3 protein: CASSRESYGYTF; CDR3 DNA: TGTGCCAGCAGCCGGGAGAGCTATGGCTACACCTTC
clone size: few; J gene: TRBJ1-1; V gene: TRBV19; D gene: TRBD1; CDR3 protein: CASSVQTGGTEAFF; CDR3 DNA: TGTGCCAGTAGTGTTCAGACAGGGGGCACTGAAGCTTTCTTT
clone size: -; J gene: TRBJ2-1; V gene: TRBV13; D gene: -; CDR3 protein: CASSSQRELAPYNEQFF; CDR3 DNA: TGTGCCAGCAGCTCCCAGAGGGAGCTGGCCCCCTACAATGAGCAGTTCTTC
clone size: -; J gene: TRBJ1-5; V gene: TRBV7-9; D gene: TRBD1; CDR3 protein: CASSSSDRAQPQHF; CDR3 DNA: TGTGCCAGCAGCTCCTCGGACAGGGCTCAGCCCCAGCATTTT
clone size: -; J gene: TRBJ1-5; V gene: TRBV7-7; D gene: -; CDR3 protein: CASSQISDTVGPQHF; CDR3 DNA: TGTGCCAGCAGCCAAATCTCAGACACTGTAGGGCCCCAGCATTTT
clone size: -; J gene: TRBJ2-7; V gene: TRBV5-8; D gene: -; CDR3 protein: CASAWSSYEQYF; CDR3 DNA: TGTGCCAGCGCTTGGAGCTCCTACGAGCAGTACTTC
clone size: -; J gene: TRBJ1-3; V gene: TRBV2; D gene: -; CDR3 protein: CATRRGSGNTIYF; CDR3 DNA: TGTGCCACCCGGAGGGGCTCTGGAAACACCATATATTTT
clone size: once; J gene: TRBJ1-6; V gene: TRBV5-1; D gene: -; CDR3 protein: CASSLQGDNSPLHF; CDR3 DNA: TGCGCCAGCAGCTTGCAGGGTGATAATTCACCCCTCCACTTT
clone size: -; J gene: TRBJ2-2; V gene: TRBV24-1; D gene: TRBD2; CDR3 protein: CATGTSGERTGELFF; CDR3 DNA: TGTGCCACCGGGACTAGCGGGGAGAGAACCGGGGAGCTGTTTTTT
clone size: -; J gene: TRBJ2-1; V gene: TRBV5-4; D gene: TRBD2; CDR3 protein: CASSQTSGRAAEQFF; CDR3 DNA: TGTGCCAGCAGCCAGACTAGCGGGAGGGCCGCTGAGCAGTTCTTC
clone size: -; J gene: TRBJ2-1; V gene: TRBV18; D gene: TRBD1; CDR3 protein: CASTFQGANNEQFF; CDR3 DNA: TGTGCCAGCACCTTCCAGGGGGCCAACAATGAGCAGTTCTTC
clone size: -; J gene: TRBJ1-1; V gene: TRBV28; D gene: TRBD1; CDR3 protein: CASSSPAAGGTEAFF; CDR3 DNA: TGTGCCAGCAGTTCTCCCGCGGCAGGGGGCACTGAAGCTTTCTTT
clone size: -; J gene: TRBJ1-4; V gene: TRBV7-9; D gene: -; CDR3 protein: CASRRTGETNEKLFF; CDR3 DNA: TGTGCCAGTAGACGTACGGGGGAGACTAATGAAAAACTGTTTTTT
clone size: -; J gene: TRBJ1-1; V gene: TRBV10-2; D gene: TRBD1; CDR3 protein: CASTGTGLNTEAFF; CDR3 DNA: TGCGCCAGCACCGGGACAGGTCTGAACACTGAAGCTTTCTTT
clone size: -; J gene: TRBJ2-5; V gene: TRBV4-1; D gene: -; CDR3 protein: CASSRVGGGGETQYF; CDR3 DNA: TGCGCCAGCAGCCGAGTGGGGGGAGGCGGGGAGACCCAGTACTTC
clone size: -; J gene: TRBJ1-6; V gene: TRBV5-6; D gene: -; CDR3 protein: CASSSGQGNSPLHF; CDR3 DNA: TGTGCCAGCAGCTCGGGGCAGGGGAATTCACCCCTCCACTTT
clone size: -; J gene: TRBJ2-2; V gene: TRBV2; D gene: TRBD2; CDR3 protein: CASSSTSGYGELFF; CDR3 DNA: TGTGCCAGCAGTTCCACTAGCGGCTACGGGGAGCTGTTTTTT
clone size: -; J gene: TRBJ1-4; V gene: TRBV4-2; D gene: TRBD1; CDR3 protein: CASSQGTGGGNEKLFF; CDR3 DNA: TGTGCCAGCAGCCAAGGGACAGGCGGAGGGAATGAAAAACTGTTTTTT
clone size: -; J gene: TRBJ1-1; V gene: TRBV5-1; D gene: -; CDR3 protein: CASSFDGKGNTEAFF; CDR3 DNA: TGCGCCAGCAGCTTCGACGGGAAAGGGAACACTGAAGCTTTCTTT
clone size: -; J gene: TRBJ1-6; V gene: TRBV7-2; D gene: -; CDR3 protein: CASSLLQGYNSPLHF; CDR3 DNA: TGTGCCAGCAGCTTGCTTCAGGGGTATAATTCACCCCTCCACTTT
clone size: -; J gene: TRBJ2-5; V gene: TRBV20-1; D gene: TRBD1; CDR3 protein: CSAHRGETQYF; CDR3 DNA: TGCAGTGCCCACAGGGGAGAGACCCAGTACTTC
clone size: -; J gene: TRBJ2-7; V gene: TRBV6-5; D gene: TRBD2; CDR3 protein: CASSLISGRSTYEQYF; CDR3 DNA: TGTGCCAGCAGTTTAATTAGCGGGCGTTCAACCTACGAGCAGTACTTC
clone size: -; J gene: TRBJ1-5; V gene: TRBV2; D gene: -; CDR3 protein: CASSGFPGKRNQPQHF; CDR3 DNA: TGTGCCAGCAGTGGATTTCCCGGGAAACGCAATCAGCCCCAGCATTTT